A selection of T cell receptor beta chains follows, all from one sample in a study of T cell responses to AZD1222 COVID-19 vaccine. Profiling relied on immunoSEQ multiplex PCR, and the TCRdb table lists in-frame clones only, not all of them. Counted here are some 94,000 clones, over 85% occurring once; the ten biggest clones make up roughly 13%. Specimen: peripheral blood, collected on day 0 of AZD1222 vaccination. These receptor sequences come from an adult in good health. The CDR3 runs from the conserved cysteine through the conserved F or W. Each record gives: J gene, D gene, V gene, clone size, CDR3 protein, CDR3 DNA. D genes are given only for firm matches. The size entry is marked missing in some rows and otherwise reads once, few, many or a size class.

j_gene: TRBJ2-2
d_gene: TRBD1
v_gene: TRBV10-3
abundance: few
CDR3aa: CAISETGTANTGELFF
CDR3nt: TGTGCCATCAGTGAGACTGGGACAGCTAACACCGGGGAGCTGTTTTTT

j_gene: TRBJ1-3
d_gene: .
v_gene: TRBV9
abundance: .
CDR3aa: CASSPPMGAGNTIYF
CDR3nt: TGTGCCAGCAGCCCCCCTATGGGGGCTGGAAACACCATATATTTT

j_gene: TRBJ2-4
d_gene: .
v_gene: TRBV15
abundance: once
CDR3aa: CATSSRWGELNIQYF
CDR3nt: TGTGCCACCAGCTCTCGTTGGGGAGAATTAAACATTCAGTACTTC

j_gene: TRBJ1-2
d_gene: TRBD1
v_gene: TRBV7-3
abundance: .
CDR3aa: CASSPQGREGYTF
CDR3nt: TGTGCCAGCAGCCCACAGGGGAGAGAAGGCTACACCTTC

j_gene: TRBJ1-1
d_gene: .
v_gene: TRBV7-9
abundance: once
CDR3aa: CASSDDGTHTEAFF
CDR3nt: TGTGCCAGCAGCGACGACGGGACACACACTGAAGCTTTCTTT

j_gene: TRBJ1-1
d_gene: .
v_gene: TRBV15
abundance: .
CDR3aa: CATSRVYASASVAFF
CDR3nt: TGTGCCACCAGCAGAGTATATGCGTCCGCCTCCGTAGCTTTCTTT

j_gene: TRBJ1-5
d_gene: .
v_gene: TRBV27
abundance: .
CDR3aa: CASSFRINQPQHF
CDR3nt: TGTGCCAGCAGTTTTCGTATAAATCAGCCCCAGCATTTT

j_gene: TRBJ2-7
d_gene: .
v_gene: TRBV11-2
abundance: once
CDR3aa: CASSLAVSEQYF
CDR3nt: TGTGCCAGCAGCTTAGCCGTCTCCGAGCAGTACTTC

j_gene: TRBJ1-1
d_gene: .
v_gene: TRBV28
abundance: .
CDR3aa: CASSSSPRNTEAFF
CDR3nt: TGTGCCAGCAGTTCGTCCCCCCGAAACACTGAAGCTTTCTTT

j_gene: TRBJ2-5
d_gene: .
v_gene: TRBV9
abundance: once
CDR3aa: CASSPGGREETQYF
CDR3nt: TGTGCCAGCAGCCCTGGGGGCAGGGAAGAGACCCAGTACTTC

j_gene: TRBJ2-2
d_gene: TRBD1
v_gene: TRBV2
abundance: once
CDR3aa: CASRGDSTGELFF
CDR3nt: TGTGCCAGCAGGGGGGACAGCACCGGGGAGCTGTTTTTT

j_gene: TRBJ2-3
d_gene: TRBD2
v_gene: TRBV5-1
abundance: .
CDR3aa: CASSLVASGGTDTQYF
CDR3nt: TGCGCCAGCAGCTTGGTGGCTAGCGGAGGCACAGATACGCAGTATTTT

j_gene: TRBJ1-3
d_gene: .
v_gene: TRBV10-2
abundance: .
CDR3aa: CASSEGQGIGNTIYF
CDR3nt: TGCGCCAGCAGTGAAGGCCAAGGGATTGGAAACACCATATATTTT

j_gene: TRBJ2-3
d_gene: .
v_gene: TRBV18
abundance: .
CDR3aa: CASSPFSSADTQYF
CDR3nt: TGTGCCAGCTCACCATTTTCGTCCGCAGATACGCAGTATTTT

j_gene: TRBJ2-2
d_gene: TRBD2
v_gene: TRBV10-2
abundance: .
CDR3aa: CAGSSGGGAVSGELFF
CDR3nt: TGCGCCGGATCCTCAGGCGGGGGGGCCGTGAGCGGGGAGCTGTTTTTT

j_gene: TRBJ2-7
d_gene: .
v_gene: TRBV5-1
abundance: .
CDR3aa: CASSLETGGHEQYF
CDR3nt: TGCGCCAGCAGCTTGGAGACAGGAGGCCACGAGCAGTACTTC

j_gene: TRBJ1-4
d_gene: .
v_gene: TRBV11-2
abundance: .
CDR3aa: CASSFGQLEKLFF
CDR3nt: TGTGCCAGCAGCTTCGGCCAGCTTGAAAAACTGTTTTTT

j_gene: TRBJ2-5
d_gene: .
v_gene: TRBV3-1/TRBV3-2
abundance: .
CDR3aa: CASSTRASSETQYF
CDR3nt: TGTGCCAGCAGCACCCGGGCCTCCTCAGAGACCCAGTACTTC

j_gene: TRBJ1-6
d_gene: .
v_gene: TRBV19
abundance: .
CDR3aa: CASRTDSYNSPLHF
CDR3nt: TGTGCCAGTAGGACAGACTCCTATAATTCACCCCTCCACTTT

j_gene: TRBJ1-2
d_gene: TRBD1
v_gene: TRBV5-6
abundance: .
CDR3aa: CASSLRDRALYGYTF
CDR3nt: TGTGCCAGCAGCCTCCGGGACAGGGCCCTCTATGGCTACACCTTC

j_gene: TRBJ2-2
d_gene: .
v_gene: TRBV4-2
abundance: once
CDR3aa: CASSQAPSGQNTGELFF
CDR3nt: TGTGCCAGCAGCCAAGCCCCGTCAGGACAGAACACCGGGGAGCTGTTTTTT

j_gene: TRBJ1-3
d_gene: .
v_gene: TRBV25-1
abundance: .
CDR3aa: CASSELGQFSSGNTIYF
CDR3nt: TGTGCCAGCAGTGAGCTCGGACAGTTCAGCTCTGGAAACACCATATATTTT

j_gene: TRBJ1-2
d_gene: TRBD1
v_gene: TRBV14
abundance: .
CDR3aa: CASSPGQAKSGGYTF
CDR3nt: TGTGCCAGCAGCCCTGGACAGGCGAAAAGTGGGGGCTACACCTTC

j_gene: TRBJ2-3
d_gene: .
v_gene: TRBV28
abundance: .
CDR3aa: CASSLSVGDTDTQYF
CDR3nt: TGTGCCAGCAGTTTATCCGTGGGGGACACAGATACGCAGTATTTT

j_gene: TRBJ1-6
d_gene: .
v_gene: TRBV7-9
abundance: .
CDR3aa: CASSLQNSPLHF
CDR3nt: TGTGCCAGCAGCCTCCAGAATTCACCCCTCCACTTT

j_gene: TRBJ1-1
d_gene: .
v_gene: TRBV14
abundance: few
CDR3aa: CASSQGTGSEAFF
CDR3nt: TGTGCCAGCAGCCAAGGGACTGGGAGTGAAGCTTTCTTT

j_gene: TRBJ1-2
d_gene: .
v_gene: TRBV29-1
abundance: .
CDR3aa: CSVPQGGYGYTF
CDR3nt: TGCAGCGTGCCCCAGGGCGGGTATGGCTACACCTTC

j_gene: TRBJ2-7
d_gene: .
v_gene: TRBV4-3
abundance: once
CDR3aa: CASSQVYRVHEQYF
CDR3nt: TGCGCCAGCAGCCAAGTTTATAGGGTCCACGAGCAGTACTTC

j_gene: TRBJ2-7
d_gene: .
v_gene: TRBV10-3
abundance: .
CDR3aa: CAISEGSGNGYEQYF
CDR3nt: TGTGCCATCAGTGAAGGCTCGGGGAACGGATACGAGCAGTACTTC

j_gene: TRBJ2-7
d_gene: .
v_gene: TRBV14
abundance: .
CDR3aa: CASSQAGTLYEQYF
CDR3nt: TGTGCCAGCAGCCAAGCCGGGACCCTCTACGAGCAGTACTTC

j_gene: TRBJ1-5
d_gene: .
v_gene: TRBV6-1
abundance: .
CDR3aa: CASSDTTGSQPQHF
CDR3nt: TGTGCCAGCAGTGACACTACAGGAAGTCAGCCCCAGCATTTT

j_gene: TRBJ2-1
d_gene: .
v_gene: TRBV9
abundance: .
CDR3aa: CASSVKRNEQFF
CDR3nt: TGTGCCAGCAGCGTAAAACGTAATGAGCAGTTCTTC

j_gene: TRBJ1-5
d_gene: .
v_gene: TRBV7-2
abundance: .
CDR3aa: CASSLVFGVASQPQHF
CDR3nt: TGTGCCAGCAGCTTAGTCTTCGGGGTTGCAAGTCAGCCCCAGCATTTT

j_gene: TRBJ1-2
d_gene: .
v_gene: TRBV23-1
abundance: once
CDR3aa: CASSSQDGPNYGYTF
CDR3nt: TGCGCCAGCAGTTCCCAGGACGGACCTAACTATGGCTACACCTTC